The sequence of this T cell receptor beta chain was determined in a study of blood T cell repertoires in COVID-19. As for the study in general: Sites across the United States, Italy and Spain contributed samples from acute and convalescent COVID-19.

Authors' processing steps: Reference gene primers were amplified, and this amplification served to estimate nucleated cell counts. Some clones are missing from TCRdb's copy, which holds only in-frame ones; the method was immunoSEQ multiplex PCR. V and J calls and clone size are copied from that table; D and trimming were computed from the DNA. The table shows some 160,000 clones, with about 80% occurring only once. Per the germline V gene, CDR1 is SGHTA and CDR2 is FQGNSA. The J segment lost 3 bases and the V segment lost 1 base, leaving 6 bases of the junction unmatched. This CDR3 is built from 16 residues.

Sequenced: peripheral blood. This chain links TRBV7-2 with TRBJ2-1; 7 bases are a match to TRBD2. The TCR was taken from a man between 65 and 80 years old with active or convalescent COVID-19. The CDR3 nucleotides are TGTGCCAGCAGCTTAGAACCCCGCGGGGGCTACAATGAGCAGTTCTTC. It is translated as CASSLEPRGGYNEQFF. The variable domain in full, with the rest retrieved from reference TRBV7-2 and TRBJ2-1, is GAGVSQSPSNKVTEKGKDVELRCDPISGHTALYWYRQSLGQGLEFLIYFQGNSAPDKSGLPSDRFSAERTGGSVSTLTIQRTQQEDSAVYLCASSLEPRGGYNEQFFGPGTRLTVL.